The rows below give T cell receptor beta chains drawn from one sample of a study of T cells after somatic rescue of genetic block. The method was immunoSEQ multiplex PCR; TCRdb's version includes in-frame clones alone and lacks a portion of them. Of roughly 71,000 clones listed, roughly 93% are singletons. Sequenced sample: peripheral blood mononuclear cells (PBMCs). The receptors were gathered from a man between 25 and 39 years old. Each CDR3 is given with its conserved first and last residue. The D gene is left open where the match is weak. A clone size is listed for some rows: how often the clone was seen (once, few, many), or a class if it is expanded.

cdr3_aa: CASSLGVNANTGELFF
cdr3_nt: TGTGCCAGCAGCTTAGGGGTTAACGCGAACACCGGGGAGCTGTTTTTT
clone_size: .
j_call: TRBJ2-2
d_call: .
v_call: TRBV7-6

cdr3_aa: CASSRDFSTDTQYF
cdr3_nt: TGTGCCAGCAGCAGGGATTTTAGCACAGATACGCAGTATTTT
clone_size: .
j_call: TRBJ2-3
d_call: .
v_call: TRBV7-9

cdr3_aa: CATSGRGPSGARTDTQYF
cdr3_nt: TGTGCCACCAGCGGTAGAGGTCCTAGCGGAGCCCGCACAGATACGCAGTATTTT
clone_size: .
j_call: TRBJ2-3
d_call: TRBD2
v_call: TRBV15

cdr3_aa: CSVEGGNGYGYTF
cdr3_nt: TGCAGCGTTGAAGGAGGGAATGGCTATGGCTACACCTTC
clone_size: .
j_call: TRBJ1-2
d_call: .
v_call: TRBV29-1

cdr3_aa: CASSGTSVRSSYNEQFF
cdr3_nt: TGTGCCAGCAGCGGGACTAGCGTAAGAAGCTCCTACAATGAGCAGTTCTTC
clone_size: .
j_call: TRBJ2-1
d_call: TRBD2
v_call: TRBV6-4

cdr3_aa: CASSWDSSSYEQYF
cdr3_nt: TGTGCCAGCAGCTGGGACAGTAGCTCCTACGAGCAGTACTTC
clone_size: .
j_call: TRBJ2-7
d_call: TRBD1
v_call: TRBV5-6

cdr3_aa: CASSQDFSGADEQFF
cdr3_nt: TGCGCCAGCAGCCAGGACTTTAGTGGGGCCGATGAGCAGTTCTTC
clone_size: .
j_call: TRBJ2-1
d_call: .
v_call: TRBV4-3

cdr3_aa: CASSEAGVAASPLHF
cdr3_nt: TGTGCCAGCAGTGAAGCAGGGGTCGCCGCTTCACCCCTCCACTTT
clone_size: .
j_call: TRBJ1-6
d_call: .
v_call: TRBV2

cdr3_aa: CASSLVSYNEQFF
cdr3_nt: TGTGCCAGCAGCTTAGTCTCCTACAATGAGCAGTTCTTC
clone_size: .
j_call: TRBJ2-1
d_call: .
v_call: TRBV7-9

cdr3_aa: CASSRGSYNEQFF
cdr3_nt: TGCGCCAGCAGCAGGGGCTCCTACAATGAGCAGTTCTTC
clone_size: .
j_call: TRBJ2-1
d_call: .
v_call: TRBV10-1

cdr3_aa: CASSLDPSGGSDTQYF
cdr3_nt: TGTGCCAGCAGCCTAGACCCTAGCGGGGGTTCAGATACGCAGTATTTT
clone_size: .
j_call: TRBJ2-3
d_call: TRBD2
v_call: TRBV7-6

cdr3_aa: CASSTAISGNTIYF
cdr3_nt: TGTGCCAGCAGCACAGCAATCTCTGGAAACACCATATATTTT
clone_size: .
j_call: TRBJ1-3
d_call: .
v_call: TRBV9

cdr3_aa: CASSKDTGTVGYEQYF
cdr3_nt: TGTGCCAGCAGCAAGGACACGGGGACGGTCGGATACGAGCAGTACTTC
clone_size: .
j_call: TRBJ2-7
d_call: .
v_call: TRBV7-6

cdr3_aa: CASRRGVMNTEAFF
cdr3_nt: TGTGCCAGCAGACGCGGCGTTATGAACACTGAAGCTTTCTTT
clone_size: .
j_call: TRBJ1-1
d_call: .
v_call: TRBV6-5

cdr3_aa: CASRDSGTNTGELFF
cdr3_nt: TGTGCCAGCAGAGACAGCGGTACGAACACCGGGGAGCTGTTTTTT
clone_size: .
j_call: TRBJ2-2
d_call: .
v_call: TRBV4-2

cdr3_aa: CASSFNPGRSTDTQYF
cdr3_nt: TGTGCCAGCAGCTTCAATCCGGGCCGTAGCACAGATACGCAGTATTTT
clone_size: .
j_call: TRBJ2-3
d_call: .
v_call: TRBV7-2

cdr3_aa: CASSLMWNQETQYF
cdr3_nt: TGCGCCAGCAGCTTGATGTGGAATCAAGAGACCCAGTACTTC
clone_size: .
j_call: TRBJ2-5
d_call: .
v_call: TRBV5-1

cdr3_aa: CASSRQASYEQYF
cdr3_nt: TGTGCCAGCAGCCGACAGGCCTCTTACGAGCAGTACTTC
clone_size: .
j_call: TRBJ2-7
d_call: .
v_call: TRBV27

cdr3_aa: CAGASGANTGELFF
cdr3_nt: TGTGCCGGAGCTAGCGGGGCGAACACCGGGGAGCTGTTTTTT
clone_size: .
j_call: TRBJ2-2
d_call: TRBD2
v_call: TRBV19

cdr3_aa: CASSFRGWDYEQYF
cdr3_nt: TGTGCCAGCAGCTTTCGGGGGTGGGACTACGAGCAGTACTTC
clone_size: .
j_call: TRBJ2-7
d_call: .
v_call: TRBV11-1

cdr3_aa: CASSGAISGMGEQYF
cdr3_nt: TGTGCCAGCAGCGGAGCAATATCGGGAATGGGGGAGCAGTACTTC
clone_size: .
j_call: TRBJ2-7
d_call: .
v_call: TRBV2

cdr3_aa: CASSLDREVKNIQYF
cdr3_nt: TGTGCCAGCAGCTTAGACAGGGAGGTCAAAAACATTCAGTACTTC
clone_size: .
j_call: TRBJ2-4
d_call: .
v_call: TRBV7-9

cdr3_aa: CASSDHRGITYNSPLHF
cdr3_nt: TGTGCCAGCAGTGACCACAGGGGGATCACCTATAATTCACCCCTCCACTTT
clone_size: .
j_call: TRBJ1-6
d_call: TRBD1
v_call: TRBV6-4

cdr3_aa: CASSLGGTSGVVEQFF
cdr3_nt: TGTGCCAGCAGCTTAGGTGGGACTAGCGGGGTCGTCGAGCAGTTCTTC
clone_size: once
j_call: TRBJ2-1
d_call: TRBD2
v_call: TRBV7-9

cdr3_aa: CATRRGRMNTEAFF
cdr3_nt: TGTGCCACCAGGAGGGGGAGGATGAACACTGAAGCTTTCTTT
clone_size: .
j_call: TRBJ1-1
d_call: .
v_call: TRBV15

cdr3_aa: CASSLTDYQSRFF
cdr3_nt: TGTGCCAGCAGCTTAACCGACTACCAGAGTCGGTTCTTC
clone_size: .
j_call: TRBJ2-1
d_call: .
v_call: TRBV7-2

cdr3_aa: CASSLAGGRDTQYF
cdr3_nt: TGTGCCAGCAGCTTAGCGGGAGGGCGGGATACGCAGTATTTT
clone_size: .
j_call: TRBJ2-3
d_call: TRBD2
v_call: TRBV11-2

cdr3_aa: CASSEPGQGIPEAFF
cdr3_nt: TGTGCCAGCAGTGAGCCGGGACAGGGGATCCCTGAAGCTTTCTTT
clone_size: .
j_call: TRBJ1-1
d_call: TRBD1
v_call: TRBV6-1

cdr3_aa: CASSWDRAIFQKFF
cdr3_nt: TGTGCCAGCTCGTGGGACAGGGCGATTTTTCAGAAGTTCTTC
clone_size: .
j_call: TRBJ2-1
d_call: TRBD1
v_call: TRBV18

cdr3_aa: CSVARTADYHSTDTQYF
cdr3_nt: TGCAGCGTTGCCCGAACCGCAGATTACCATAGCACAGATACGCAGTATTTT
clone_size: .
j_call: TRBJ2-3
d_call: .
v_call: TRBV29-1

cdr3_aa: CASSLPADTQYF
cdr3_nt: TGTGCCAGCAGTCTTCCGGCAGATACGCAGTATTTT
clone_size: .
j_call: TRBJ2-3
d_call: .
v_call: TRBV6-1

cdr3_aa: CASSFWSGSSYEQYF
cdr3_nt: TGTGCCAGCAGTTTTTGGAGCGGGAGCTCCTACGAGCAGTACTTC
clone_size: once
j_call: TRBJ2-7
d_call: TRBD2
v_call: TRBV28

cdr3_aa: CASSEDGNNQPQHF
cdr3_nt: TGTGCCAGCAGTGAGGACGGAAACAATCAGCCCCAGCATTTT
clone_size: .
j_call: TRBJ1-5
d_call: .
v_call: TRBV2

cdr3_aa: CASSLRASGVYNEQFF
cdr3_nt: TGCGCCAGCAGCTTGAGGGCTAGCGGGGTCTACAATGAGCAGTTCTTC
clone_size: .
j_call: TRBJ2-1
d_call: TRBD2
v_call: TRBV5-1

cdr3_aa: CAITEGRDTDTQYF
cdr3_nt: TGTGCCATCACCGAGGGCAGGGACACAGATACGCAGTATTTT
clone_size: .
j_call: TRBJ2-3
d_call: .
v_call: TRBV10-3

cdr3_aa: CASSARRGNQPQHF
cdr3_nt: TGTGCCAGCAGCGCGCGACGGGGCAATCAGCCCCAGCATTTT
clone_size: .
j_call: TRBJ1-5
d_call: .
v_call: TRBV6-6

cdr3_aa: CASSRQGWGSGANVLTF
cdr3_nt: TGTGCCAGCAGCCGACAGGGATGGGGCTCTGGGGCCAACGTCCTGACTTTC
clone_size: .
j_call: TRBJ2-6
d_call: TRBD1
v_call: TRBV7-9

cdr3_aa: CTAVLGNTIYF
cdr3_nt: TGCACCGCAGTGCTTGGAAACACCATATATTTT
clone_size: .
j_call: TRBJ1-3
d_call: .
v_call: TRBV29-1

cdr3_aa: CATSEQGPAFF
cdr3_nt: TGTGCCACTTCGGAGCAGGGGCCAGCTTTCTTT
clone_size: once
j_call: TRBJ1-1
d_call: .
v_call: TRBV19

cdr3_aa: CASIKQGASNQPQHF
cdr3_nt: TGTGCCAGTATCAAACAGGGGGCCAGCAATCAGCCCCAGCATTTT
clone_size: .
j_call: TRBJ1-5
d_call: TRBD1
v_call: TRBV19

cdr3_aa: CASSSWTSGALFYNEQFF
cdr3_nt: TGTGCCAGCAGTTCCTGGACTAGCGGGGCGTTATTCTACAATGAGCAGTTCTTC
clone_size: once
j_call: TRBJ2-1
d_call: TRBD2
v_call: TRBV27

cdr3_aa: CASSLAIRGQEKLFF
cdr3_nt: TGTGCCAGCAGCTTAGCTATCAGGGGGCAGGAAAAACTGTTTTTT
clone_size: .
j_call: TRBJ1-4
d_call: TRBD1
v_call: TRBV7-2

cdr3_aa: CASGQGNTEAFF
cdr3_nt: TGTGCCAGTGGACAGGGGAACACTGAAGCTTTCTTT
clone_size: once
j_call: TRBJ1-1
d_call: TRBD1
v_call: TRBV19

cdr3_aa: CASMRQGRADTQYF
cdr3_nt: TGTGCCAGCATGCGACAGGGGCGAGCAGATACGCAGTATTTT
clone_size: .
j_call: TRBJ2-3
d_call: TRBD1
v_call: TRBV2

cdr3_aa: CASSSPLNSYEQYF
cdr3_nt: TGTGCCAGCAGTTCCCCGCTCAACTCCTACGAGCAGTACTTC
clone_size: once
j_call: TRBJ2-7
d_call: .
v_call: TRBV28

cdr3_aa: CATSRERAGGFQETQYF
cdr3_nt: TGTGCCACCAGCAGAGAAAGAGCGGGGGGGTTCCAAGAGACCCAGTACTTC
clone_size: .
j_call: TRBJ2-5
d_call: TRBD2
v_call: TRBV15

cdr3_aa: CASSPQDRLGEQYF
cdr3_nt: TGTGCCAGCTCACCCCAAGACAGGCTGGGCGAGCAGTACTTC
clone_size: .
j_call: TRBJ2-7
d_call: .
v_call: TRBV18

cdr3_aa: CASSLGLNQGDEQFF
cdr3_nt: TGTGCCAGCAGTTTAGGGCTTAACCAGGGGGATGAGCAGTTCTTC
clone_size: .
j_call: TRBJ2-1
d_call: TRBD1
v_call: TRBV28

cdr3_aa: CASSLAFTDTQYF
cdr3_nt: TGCGCCAGCAGCTTGGCTTTCACAGATACGCAGTATTTT
clone_size: .
j_call: TRBJ2-3
d_call: .
v_call: TRBV5-1

cdr3_aa: CASSRDRSTDTQYF
cdr3_nt: TGTGCCAGCAGCCGAGACAGGAGCACAGATACGCAGTATTTT
clone_size: once
j_call: TRBJ2-3
d_call: .
v_call: TRBV11-2

cdr3_aa: CASSFNFLDNTDTQYF
cdr3_nt: TGTGCCAGCAGTTTTAATTTCTTGGACAACACAGATACGCAGTATTTT
clone_size: .
j_call: TRBJ2-3
d_call: .
v_call: TRBV28

cdr3_aa: CAWSRGGYSNQPQHF
cdr3_nt: TGTGCCTGGAGCCGGGGGGGATATAGCAATCAGCCCCAGCATTTT
clone_size: .
j_call: TRBJ1-5
d_call: .
v_call: TRBV30